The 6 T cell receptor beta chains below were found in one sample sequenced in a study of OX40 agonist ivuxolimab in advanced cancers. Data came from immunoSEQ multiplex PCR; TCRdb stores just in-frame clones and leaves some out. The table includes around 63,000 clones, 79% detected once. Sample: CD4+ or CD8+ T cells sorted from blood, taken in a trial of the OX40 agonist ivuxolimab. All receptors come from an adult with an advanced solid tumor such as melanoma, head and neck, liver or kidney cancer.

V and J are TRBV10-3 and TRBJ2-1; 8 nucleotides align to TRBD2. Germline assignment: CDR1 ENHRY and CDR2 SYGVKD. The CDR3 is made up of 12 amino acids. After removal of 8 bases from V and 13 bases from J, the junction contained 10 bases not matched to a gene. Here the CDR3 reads CAISPERGQQFF. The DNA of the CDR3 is TGTGCCATCTCTCCTGAGCGGGGGCAACAGTTCTTC.

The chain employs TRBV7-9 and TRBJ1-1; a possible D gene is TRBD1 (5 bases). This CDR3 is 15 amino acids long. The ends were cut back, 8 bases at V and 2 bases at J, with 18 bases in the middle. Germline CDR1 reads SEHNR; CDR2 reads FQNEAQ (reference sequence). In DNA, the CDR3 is TGTGCCAGCCTACAACTTCAGGGCCTCAACACTGAAGCTTTCTTT. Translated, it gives CASLQLQGLNTEAFF. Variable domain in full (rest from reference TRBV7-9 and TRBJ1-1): DTGVSQNPRHKITKRGQNVTFRCDPISEHNRLYWYRQTLGQGPEFLTYFQNEAQLEKSRLLSDRFSAERPKGSFSTLEIQRTEQGDSAMYLCASLQLQGLNTEAFFGQGTRLTVV.

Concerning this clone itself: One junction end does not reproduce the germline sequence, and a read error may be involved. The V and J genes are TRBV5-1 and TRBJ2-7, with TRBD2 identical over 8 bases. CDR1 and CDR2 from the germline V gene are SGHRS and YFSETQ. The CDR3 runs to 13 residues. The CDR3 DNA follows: TGTGCCAGCAGCTTGGATACTAGCGGCGAGCAGTACTTC. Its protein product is CASSLDTSGEQYF.

The CDR3 loop is CASRGQSGVNDEKLFF. The CDR3 nucleotides are TGCGCCAGCAGGGGTCAATCGGGGGTGAACGATGAAAAACTGTTTTTT. V gene TRBV5-1 combines with J gene TRBJ1-4; the D gene is possibly TRBD1 (5 bases). V lost 5 bases and J lost 6, with 20 bases in between. The CDR3 sequence is 16 residues long. CDR1 and CDR2 from the germline V gene are SGHRS and YFSETQ.

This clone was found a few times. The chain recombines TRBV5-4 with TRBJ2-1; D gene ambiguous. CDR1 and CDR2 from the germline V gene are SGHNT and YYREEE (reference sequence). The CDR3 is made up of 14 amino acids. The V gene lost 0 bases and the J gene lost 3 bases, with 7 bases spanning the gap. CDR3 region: CASSLEADYNEQFF. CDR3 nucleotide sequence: TGTGCCAGCAGCTTGGAAGCAGACTACAATGAGCAGTTCTTC. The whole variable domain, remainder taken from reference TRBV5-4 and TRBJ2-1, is ETGVTQSPTHLIKTRGQQVTLRCSSQSGHNTVSWYQQALGQGPQFIFQYYREEENGRGNFPPRFSGLQFPNYSSELNVNALELDDSALYLCASSLEADYNEQFFGPGTRLTVL.

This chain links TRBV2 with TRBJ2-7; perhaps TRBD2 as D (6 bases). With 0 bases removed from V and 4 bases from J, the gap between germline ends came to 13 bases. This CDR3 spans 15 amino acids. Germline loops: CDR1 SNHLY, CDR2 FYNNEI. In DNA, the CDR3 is TGTGCCAGCAGTGAAGCCCCCGGGACTCCATACGAGCAGTACTTC. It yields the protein CASSEAPGTPYEQYF. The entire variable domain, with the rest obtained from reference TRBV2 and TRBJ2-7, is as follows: EPEVTQTPSHQVTQMGQEVILRCVPISNHLYFYWYRQILGQKVEFLVSFYNNEISEKSEIFDDQFSVERPDGSNFTLKIRSTKLEDSAMYFCASSEAPGTPYEQYFGPGTRLTVT.